The rows below give T cell receptor beta chains drawn from one sample of a study of persistence of HIV-infected CD4 T cells. For these receptors, no antigen is known. TCRdb keeps only in-frame clones here, not all; method: immunoSEQ multiplex PCR. The table has tens of thousands of clones, around 74% seen once. Sample: CD4+ T cells sorted from PBMCs after roughly 18-hour stimulation, taken from a patient who received antiretroviral therapy. These receptors were taken from an adult man with HIV who was CMV-seropositive. CDR3s include the opening cysteine and the closing phenylalanine or tryptophan. A D gene is named only where the DNA matches it firmly. Size is stated for part of the rows, as once, few or many counts, or as a class when the clone is expanded.

J | size | V | D | DNA | CDR3
TRBJ1-2 | NA | TRBV12-3/TRBV12-4 | NA | TGTGCCAGCACCTTAGTGAGGGATAATCCCTACACCTTC | CASTLVRDNPYTF
TRBJ1-3 | NA | TRBV6-4 | NA | TGTGCCAGCACAACAGAGGCATCCTCTGGAAACACCATATATTTT | CASTTEASSGNTIYF
TRBJ1-5 | NA | TRBV28 | TRBD1 | TGTGCCAGCAGTTCAGCGACAGGGCGGAATCAGCCCCAGCATTTT | CASSSATGRNQPQHF
TRBJ2-6 | NA | TRBV3-1/TRBV3-2 | TRBD1 | TGTGCCAGCAGCCTCCGTTTAGACAGGGGCTCTGGGGCCAACGTCCTGACTTTC | CASSLRLDRGSGANVLTF
TRBJ1-6 | NA | TRBV6-5 | NA | TGTGCCAGCAGTTACTCGCCAGGGAGGTCCGCCTCACCCCTCCACTTT | CASSYSPGRSASPLHF
TRBJ1-3 | NA | TRBV5-1 | TRBD1 | TGCGCCAGCAGCGCCGGACAGGGCTCTGGAAACACCATATATTTT | CASSAGQGSGNTIYF
TRBJ1-2 | NA | TRBV7-9 | NA | TGTGCCAGCAGCTTAGAACAGCCATATGGCTACACCTTC | CASSLEQPYGYTF
TRBJ2-7 | medium-sized | TRBV19 | TRBD2 | TGTGCCAGTAGTATGCGGAGCGGGGGGGCTTACGAGCAGTACTTC | CASSMRSGGAYEQYF
TRBJ2-1 | NA | TRBV29-1 | TRBD1 | TGCAGCGTTGATTCGGGACAGGGAACCAATGAGCAGTTCTTC | CSVDSGQGTNEQFF
TRBJ1-1 | once | TRBV10-3 | NA | TGTGCCATCAGCCCACAGGTCACCCAAACTGAAGCTTTCTTT | CAISPQVTQTEAFF
TRBJ2-7 | few | TRBV11-3 | NA | TGTGCCAGCAGCCAGGGGGGGGCATACGAGCAGTACTTC | CASSQGGAYEQYF
TRBJ2-1 | NA | TRBV5-1 | NA | TGCGCCAGCAGCTCAGCGTTTTCCTCCTACAATGAGCAGTTCTTC | CASSSAFSSYNEQFF
TRBJ1-5 | few | TRBV19 | TRBD1 | TGTGCCAGTAGTCAGACAGGGGGTTATCAGCCCCAGCATTTT | CASSQTGGYQPQHF
TRBJ2-7 | few | TRBV25-1 | TRBD2 | TGTGCCAGTAGACAAGCGGGGGGCGCCACCTACGAGCAGTACTTC | CASRQAGGATYEQYF
TRBJ1-2 | NA | TRBV6-5 | TRBD1 | TGTGCCAGCAGCGCCCCGGGACAGGGAATCTATGGCTACACCTTC | CASSAPGQGIYGYTF
TRBJ2-5 | NA | TRBV7-2 | NA | TGTGCCAGCAGCTTTTGGACAGTGGGTGAGACCCAGTACTTC | CASSFWTVGETQYF
TRBJ1-6 | NA | TRBV5-1 | NA | TGCGCCAGCAGCGTTGACGGGTACCCCAATTCACCCCTCCACTTT | CASSVDGYPNSPLHF
TRBJ2-3 | NA | TRBV7-3 | NA | TGTGCCAGCAGCTTAGGGTTCCGTGGTGATACGCAGTATTTT | CASSLGFRGDTQYF
TRBJ2-2 | NA | TRBV2 | TRBD2 | TGTGCCAGCAAGGGCGGGAGAACGAACACCGGGGAGCTGTTTTTT | CASKGGRTNTGELFF
TRBJ1-2 | NA | TRBV5-1 | NA | TGCGCCAGCAGCTTGGACACATCTAACTATGGCTACACCTTC | CASSLDTSNYGYTF
TRBJ2-3 | NA | TRBV6-6 | TRBD2 | TGTGCCAGCACTACTAGCGGGGATGATACGCAGTATTTT | CASTTSGDDTQYF
TRBJ1-5 | few | TRBV6-5 | TRBD1 | TGTGCCAGCAGTTACTCGATGACAGGGAACAATCAGCCCCAGCATTTT | CASSYSMTGNNQPQHF
TRBJ1-5 | NA | TRBV6-2/TRBV6-3 | NA | TGTGCCAGCAGTTACGTGTATAGCAATCAGCCCCAGCATTTT | CASSYVYSNQPQHF
TRBJ1-5 | NA | TRBV12-3/TRBV12-4 | NA | TGTGCCAGCGAGTCCCTAAACAATCAGCCCCAGCATTTT | CASESLNNQPQHF
TRBJ2-1 | NA | TRBV6-2/TRBV6-3 | TRBD2 | TGTGCCAGCAGCCGAAGCGGGGGCCTCTCCTACAATGAGCAGTTCTTC | CASSRSGGLSYNEQFF
TRBJ1-5 | few | TRBV28 | NA | TGTGCCAGCAGTTTAAAACCCCAGGGACAGCCCCAGCATTTT | CASSLKPQGQPQHF
TRBJ2-2 | NA | TRBV28 | NA | TGTGCCAGCAGTTTCCGCCCCGGGGAGCTGTTTTTT | CASSFRPGELFF
TRBJ2-7 | NA | TRBV19 | TRBD1 | TGTGCCAGTACCTCGACAGGGGTGGGCGAGCAGTACTTC | CASTSTGVGEQYF
TRBJ2-1 | NA | TRBV27 | TRBD2 | TGTGCCAGCAGTCCCAGGGCTAGCGGGGGCCCCTACAATGAGCAGTTCTTC | CASSPRASGGPYNEQFF